The TCR beta chain under discussion was sequenced for a study of ipilimumab plus nivolumab after autologous stem cell transplantation. Regarding the study as a whole: The authors say TCR, Treg and microbiome findings warrant further study.

A note on this clone: Its antigen remains unidentified.

The germline V gene has CDR1 SNHLY and CDR2 FYNNEI. This CDR3 has 13 residues. Trimming left V 8 bases short and J 5 bases short, with 13 bases between. The repertoire was sequenced with immunoSEQ multiplex PCR; TCRdb's copy has only in-frame clones and lacks some. The sample lists roughly 23,000 clones; roughly 70% were seen once. Ipilimumab, 1 mg/kg, started 14 to 28 days after autologous transplant. This TCR was recovered from a male donor with diffuse large B-cell lymphoma. The sample here was PBMCs, taken in a trial of ipilimumab plus nivolumab as post-transplant consolidation. The genes are TRBV2 and TRBJ2-1, with D possibly matching TRBD2 (5 bases). The CDR3 sequence: CASLPAENNEQFF. In DNA, the CDR3 is TGTGCCAGCCTTCCAGCGGAGAACAATGAGCAGTTCTTC. The full variable domain, completed using reference TRBV2 and TRBJ2-1, is EPEVTQTPSHQVTQMGQEVILRCVPISNHLYFYWYRQILGQKVEFLVSFYNNEISEKSEIFDDQFSVERPDGSNFTLKIRSTKLEDSAMYFCASLPAENNEQFFGPGTRLTVL.